Here is one T cell receptor (beta chain) with its context. Its antigen is currently unknown. Deletions cut 0 bases from V and 5 bases from J, with 10 bases between. The CDR3 extends over 14 amino acids. Germline V lookup: CDR1 LGHNA, CDR2 YSLEER. PCR used 60 Vbeta primers and 13 Jbeta primers. Produced via immunoSEQ multiplex PCR; TCRdb's table is partial and in-frame only. The table lists 150,000 to 200,000 clones, around four fifths of them singletons. This record belongs to a study of cytomegalovirus exposure and HLA in healthy donors. Study at large: The Caucasian-associated ancestry cluster held more than 80% of around 380 genotyped donors.

Study findings and constraints: Most TCR sequences showed up rarely, but some public TCRs showed up in many donors. In a later analysis, a genetic analysis reported fewer productive-TCR N-insertions in an Asian-associated ancestry cluster than the cohort average. Within an earlier analysis, most TCR beta V segments proved productive either about 87% or about 30% of the time.

The TCR comes from a man younger than 35 in good health and CMV-seropositive. The chain combines TRBV4-3 with TRBJ2-5; D remains unclear. The sample comprised PBMCs. The CDR3 spells CASSQDRSRETQYF. The CDR3 coding sequence is TGCGCCAGCAGCCAAGATCGTAGTCGGGAGACCCAGTACTTC.